The entry below describes one TCR beta chain. The antigen is not known. Sample barcodes were added at both library ends during cDNA synthesis. One entry per CDR3 protein, called by TCRdb with MiXCR from the 5' RACE reads. The repertoire holds roughly 380,000 distinct CDR3 sequences, with roughly 27% as singletons. This entry belongs to a study of identical twins' blood T cells. Study conclusions and caveats: Twin repertoire similarity may partly reflect shared environment.

CDR1 is KGHSH and CDR2 is LQKENI in the germline V gene. The CDR3 is made up of 14 amino acids. V lost 3 bases and J lost 4, with 12 bases in between. Sequencing used PBMCs. The receptor comes from a woman aged 18 to 50 in good health. V and J are TRBV18 and TRBJ1-2, with D uncertain. The CDR3 protein is CASSPTLGTYGYTF. The CDR3, as DNA: TGTGCCAGCTCACCCACCCTGGGAACCTATGGCTACACCTTC.